This TCR beta chain was obtained from a study of regulatory T cells in long-lasting Graves disease. This clonotype came up many times. Noted time point: newly diagnosed GD, antithyroid drugs for less than 3 months. Extracted PBMC RNA gave rise to the TCR library. Peripheral blood, at 7.5 to 9 milliliters, went into EDTA tubes. For TCR beta, libraries came from iRepertoire HTBI primers and Arm-PCR of CDR3 regions. TCRdb re-analysed the multiplex PCR reads in MiXCR, keeping a single row per CDR3 protein. The sample lists approximately 400,000 distinct CDR3 sequences; about 15% were seen once. This CDR3 has 16 amino acids. V gave up 6 bases and J gave up 0 bases; unmatched junction bases: 8. Germline V gene lookup returns CDR1 MNHEY and CDR2 SMNVEV (reference sequence). These data were also reused for a study on T cells in Graves' hyperthyroidism and ophthalmopathy. That work states: A patient was excluded if there was uncontrolled infection, other autoimmune disease, pregnancy or lactation. HTBI primers drove first-round RT-PCR of the TCR CDR3.

This sequence joins TRBV27 and TRBJ2-7; TRBD2 agrees at 10 bases. The receptor was isolated from a woman aged 35 to 49 with Graves disease. Material: peripheral blood mononuclear cells (PBMCs), obtained at new diagnosis, from a patient treated with antithyroid drugs. This CDR3 is CASRLGLADTSYEQYF. The CDR3 coding sequence is TGTGCCAGCAGATTAGGACTAGCGGATACCTCCTACGAGCAGTACTTC.